The present T cell receptor (beta chain) was sequenced within a study of blood T cell repertoires in COVID-19. Study summary: Sources were T cells, B-cell-depleted T cells, or PBMCs; the material itself was cDNA or gDNA.

Data came from immunoSEQ multiplex PCR; TCRdb stores just in-frame clones and leaves some out. Counted here are about 170,000 clones, more than 85% occurring once; the ten biggest clones make up 6% to 7.5%. The CDR3 length is 15 residues. Germline V gene sequence: CDR1 MDHEN, CDR2 SYDVKM. The V segment lost 5 bases and the J segment 1 base; nucleotides outside the gene matches: 7. The sequenced sample consisted of PBMCs or T cells enriched from blood (not recorded which). The V and J genes are TRBV28 and TRBJ1-2; TRBD1 matches 7 bases. The sequence derives from a woman in her fifties or sixties who had recovered from COVID-19. The CDR3 loop is CASSERQGINYGYTF. CDR3 in DNA: TGTGCCAGCAGTGAACGACAGGGAATTAACTATGGCTACACCTTC.